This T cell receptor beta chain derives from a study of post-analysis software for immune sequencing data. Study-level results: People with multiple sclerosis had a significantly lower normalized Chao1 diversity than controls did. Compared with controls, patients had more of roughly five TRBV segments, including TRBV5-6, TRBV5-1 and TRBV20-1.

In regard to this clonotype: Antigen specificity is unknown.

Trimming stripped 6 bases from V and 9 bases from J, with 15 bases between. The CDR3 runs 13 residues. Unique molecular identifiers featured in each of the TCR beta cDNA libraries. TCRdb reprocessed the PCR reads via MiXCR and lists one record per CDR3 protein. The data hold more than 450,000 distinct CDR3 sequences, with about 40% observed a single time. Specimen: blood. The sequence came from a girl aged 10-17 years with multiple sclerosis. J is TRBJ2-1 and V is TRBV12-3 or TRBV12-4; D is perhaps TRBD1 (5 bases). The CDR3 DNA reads TGTGCCAGCAGCCTGGGGCAGGGCCGTGAGCAGTTCTTC. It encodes CASSLGQGREQFF.